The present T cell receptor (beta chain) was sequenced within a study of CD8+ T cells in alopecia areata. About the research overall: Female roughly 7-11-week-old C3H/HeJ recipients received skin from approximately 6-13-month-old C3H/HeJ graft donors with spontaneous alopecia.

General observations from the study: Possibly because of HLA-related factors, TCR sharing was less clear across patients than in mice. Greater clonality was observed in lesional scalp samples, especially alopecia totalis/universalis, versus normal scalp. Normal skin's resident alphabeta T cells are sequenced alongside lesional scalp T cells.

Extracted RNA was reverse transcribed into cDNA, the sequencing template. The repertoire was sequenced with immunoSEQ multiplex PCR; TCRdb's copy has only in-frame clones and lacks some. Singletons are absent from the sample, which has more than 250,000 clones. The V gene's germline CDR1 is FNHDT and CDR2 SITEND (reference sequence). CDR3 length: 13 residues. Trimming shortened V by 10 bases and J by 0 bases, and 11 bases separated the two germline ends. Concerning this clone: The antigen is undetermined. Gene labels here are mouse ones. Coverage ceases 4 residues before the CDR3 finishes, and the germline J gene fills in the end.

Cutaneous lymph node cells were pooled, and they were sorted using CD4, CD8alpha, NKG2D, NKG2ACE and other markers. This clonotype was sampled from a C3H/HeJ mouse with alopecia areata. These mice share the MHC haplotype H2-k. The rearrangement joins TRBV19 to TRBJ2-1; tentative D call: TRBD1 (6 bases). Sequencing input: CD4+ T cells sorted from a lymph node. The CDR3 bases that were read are TGTGCCGTCACAGGGTATAACTATGCT. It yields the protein CAVTGYNYA. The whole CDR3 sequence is CAVTGYNYAEQFF.